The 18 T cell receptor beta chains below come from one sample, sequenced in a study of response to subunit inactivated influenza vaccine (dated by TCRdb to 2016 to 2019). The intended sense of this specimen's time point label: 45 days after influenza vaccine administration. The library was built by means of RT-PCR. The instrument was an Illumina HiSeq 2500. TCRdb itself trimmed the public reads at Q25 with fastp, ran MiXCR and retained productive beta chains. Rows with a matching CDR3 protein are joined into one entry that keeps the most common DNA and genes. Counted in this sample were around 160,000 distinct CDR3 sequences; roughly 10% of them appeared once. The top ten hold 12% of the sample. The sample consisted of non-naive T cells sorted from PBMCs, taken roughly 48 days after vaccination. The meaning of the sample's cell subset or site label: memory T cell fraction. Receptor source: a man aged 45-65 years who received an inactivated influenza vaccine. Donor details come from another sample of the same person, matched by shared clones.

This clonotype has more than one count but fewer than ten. The CDR3 sequence is CASSQFRFTTNEKLFF. Here the CDR3 DNA reads TGTGCCAGCAGCCAATTCCGGTTTACAACTAATGAAAAACTGTTTTTT. The V and J genes are TRBV28 and TRBJ1-4; D gene ambiguous. CDR1 and CDR2 (germline): MDHEN, SYDVKM. This CDR3 is 16 amino acids long. V lost 6 bases and J lost 0, with 14 bases in between.

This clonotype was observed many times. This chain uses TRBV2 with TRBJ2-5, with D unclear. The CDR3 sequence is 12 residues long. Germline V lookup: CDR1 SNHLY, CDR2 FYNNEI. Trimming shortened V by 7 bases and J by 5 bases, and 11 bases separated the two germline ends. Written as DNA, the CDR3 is TGTGCCAGCACTGGGGATACGGAGACCCAGTACTTC. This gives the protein CASTGDTETQYF.

The CDR3: CASSVAGGIGETQYF. Here the CDR3 DNA reads TGTGCCAGCAGCGTAGCGGGAGGGATCGGCGAGACCCAGTACTTC. The chain joins TRBV9 to TRBJ2-5, with 8 bases that match TRBD2. The CDR3 extends over 15 amino acids. The germline V gene has CDR1 SGDLS and CDR2 YYNGEE. The V and J ends lost 0 bases and 5 bases, in that order; junction bases with no gene match: 6.

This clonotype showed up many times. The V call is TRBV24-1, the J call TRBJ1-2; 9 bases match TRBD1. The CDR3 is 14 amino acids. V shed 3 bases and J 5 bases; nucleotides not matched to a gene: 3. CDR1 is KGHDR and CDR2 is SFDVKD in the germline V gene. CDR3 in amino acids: CATSDQGQGYGYTF. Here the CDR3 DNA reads TGTGCCACCAGTGATCAAGGACAGGGGTATGGCTACACCTTC.

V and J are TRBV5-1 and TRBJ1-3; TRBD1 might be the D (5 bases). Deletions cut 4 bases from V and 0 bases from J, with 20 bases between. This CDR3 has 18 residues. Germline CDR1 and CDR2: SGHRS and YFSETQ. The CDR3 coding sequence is TGCGCCAGCAGCCCGTTATCGTGGGACCCAAGCTCTGGAAACACCATATATTTT. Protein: CASSPLSWDPSSGNTIYF.

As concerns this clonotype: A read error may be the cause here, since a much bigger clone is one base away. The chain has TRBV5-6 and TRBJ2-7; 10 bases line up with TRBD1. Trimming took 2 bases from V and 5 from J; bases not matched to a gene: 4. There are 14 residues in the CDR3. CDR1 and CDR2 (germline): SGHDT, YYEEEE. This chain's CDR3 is CASSLGTGDHEQYF. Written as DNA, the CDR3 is TGTGCCAGCAGCTTAGGGACAGGGGACCACGAGCAGTACTTC.

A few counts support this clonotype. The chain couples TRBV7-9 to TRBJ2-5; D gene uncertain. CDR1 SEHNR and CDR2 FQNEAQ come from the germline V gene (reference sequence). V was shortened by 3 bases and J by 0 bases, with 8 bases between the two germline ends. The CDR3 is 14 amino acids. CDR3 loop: CASSFIQNQETQYF. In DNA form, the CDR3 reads TGTGCCAGCAGCTTCATACAGAACCAAGAGACCCAGTACTTC.

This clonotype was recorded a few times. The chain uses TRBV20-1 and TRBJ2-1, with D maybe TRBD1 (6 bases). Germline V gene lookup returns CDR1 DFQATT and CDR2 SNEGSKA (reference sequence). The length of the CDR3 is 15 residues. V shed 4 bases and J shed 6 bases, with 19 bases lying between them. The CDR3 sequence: CSATNARGQTNEQFF. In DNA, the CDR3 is TGCAGTGCTACCAACGCCAGAGGACAGACCAATGAGCAGTTCTTC.

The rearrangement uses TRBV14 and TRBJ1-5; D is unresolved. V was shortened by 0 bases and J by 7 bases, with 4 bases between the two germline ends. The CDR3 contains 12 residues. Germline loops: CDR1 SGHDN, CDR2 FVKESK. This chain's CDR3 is CASSQDRQPQHF. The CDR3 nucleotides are TGTGCCAGCAGCCAAGACCGACAGCCCCAGCATTTT.

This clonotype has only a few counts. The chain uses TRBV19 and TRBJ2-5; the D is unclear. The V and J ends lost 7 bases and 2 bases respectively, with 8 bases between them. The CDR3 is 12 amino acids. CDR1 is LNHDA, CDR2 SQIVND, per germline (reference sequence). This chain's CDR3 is CASMSQQETQYF. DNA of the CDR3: TGTGCCAGTATGAGTCAGCAAGAGACCCAGTACTTC.

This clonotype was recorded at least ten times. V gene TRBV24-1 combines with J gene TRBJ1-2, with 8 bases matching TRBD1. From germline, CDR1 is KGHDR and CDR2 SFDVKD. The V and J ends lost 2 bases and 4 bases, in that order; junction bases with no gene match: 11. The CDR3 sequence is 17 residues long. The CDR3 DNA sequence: TGTGCCACCAGTGATTCGGGCGGACAGGGAAGTGTCTATGGCTACACCTTC. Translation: CATSDSGGQGSVYGYTF.

As DNA, the CDR3 is TGTGCCAGCAGTTACTACGGCGCGCCCTACGAGCAGTACTTC. Translated: CASSYYGAPYEQYF. This sequence joins TRBV6-2 or TRBV6-3 and TRBJ2-7; D is ambiguous. With 1 base removed from V and 2 bases from J, the gap between germline ends came to 9 bases. Germline V gene lookup returns CDR1 MNHEY and CDR2 SVGEGT. CDR3 length: 14 residues.

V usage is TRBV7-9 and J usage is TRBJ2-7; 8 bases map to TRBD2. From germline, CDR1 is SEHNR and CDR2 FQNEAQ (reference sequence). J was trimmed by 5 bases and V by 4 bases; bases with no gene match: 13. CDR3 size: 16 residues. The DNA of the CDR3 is TGTGCCAGCAGCTCTCGGACTAGCCGGGTTCTCCACGAGCAGTACTTC. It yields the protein CASSSRTSRVLHEQYF.

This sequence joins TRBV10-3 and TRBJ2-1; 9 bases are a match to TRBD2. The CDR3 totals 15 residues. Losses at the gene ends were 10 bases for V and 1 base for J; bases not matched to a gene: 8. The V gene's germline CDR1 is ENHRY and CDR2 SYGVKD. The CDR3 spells CASLLAGGSYNEQFF. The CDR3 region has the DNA TGTGCCAGCCTACTGGCGGGGGGGTCCTACAATGAGCAGTTCTTC.

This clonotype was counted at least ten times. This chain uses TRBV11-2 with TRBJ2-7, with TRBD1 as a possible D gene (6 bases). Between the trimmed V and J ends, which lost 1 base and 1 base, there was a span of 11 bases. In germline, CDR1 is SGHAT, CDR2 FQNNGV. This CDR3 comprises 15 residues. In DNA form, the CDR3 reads TGTGCCAGCAGCTTAGTGGCCAGGGGATCCTACGAGCAGTACTTC. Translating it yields CASSLVARGSYEQYF.

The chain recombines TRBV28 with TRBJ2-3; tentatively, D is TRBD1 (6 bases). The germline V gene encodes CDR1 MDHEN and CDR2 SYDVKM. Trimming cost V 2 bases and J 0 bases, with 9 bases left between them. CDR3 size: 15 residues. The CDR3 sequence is CASSLRTASTDTQYF. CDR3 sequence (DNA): TGTGCCAGCAGTTTAAGGACAGCGAGCACAGATACGCAGTATTTT.

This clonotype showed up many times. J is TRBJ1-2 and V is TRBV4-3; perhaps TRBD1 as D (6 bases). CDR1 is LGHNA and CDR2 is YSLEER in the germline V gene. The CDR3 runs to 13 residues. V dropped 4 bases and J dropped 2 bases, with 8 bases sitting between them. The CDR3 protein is CASSRTANYGYTF. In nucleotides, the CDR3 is TGCGCCAGCAGCCGGACAGCGAACTATGGCTACACCTTC.

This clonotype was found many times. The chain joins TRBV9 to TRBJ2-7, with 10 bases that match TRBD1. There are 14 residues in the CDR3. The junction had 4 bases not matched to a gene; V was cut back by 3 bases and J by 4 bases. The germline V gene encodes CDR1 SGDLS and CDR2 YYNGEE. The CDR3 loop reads CASSAGTGDYEQYF. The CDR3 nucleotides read TGTGCCAGCAGCGCCGGGACAGGGGATTACGAGCAGTACTTC. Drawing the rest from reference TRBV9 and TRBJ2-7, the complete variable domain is DSGVTQTPKHLITATGQRVTLRCSPRSGDLSVYWYQQSLDQGLQFLIQYYNGEERAKGNILERFSAQQFPDLHSELNLSSLELGDSALYFCASSAGTGDYEQYFGPGTRLTVT.